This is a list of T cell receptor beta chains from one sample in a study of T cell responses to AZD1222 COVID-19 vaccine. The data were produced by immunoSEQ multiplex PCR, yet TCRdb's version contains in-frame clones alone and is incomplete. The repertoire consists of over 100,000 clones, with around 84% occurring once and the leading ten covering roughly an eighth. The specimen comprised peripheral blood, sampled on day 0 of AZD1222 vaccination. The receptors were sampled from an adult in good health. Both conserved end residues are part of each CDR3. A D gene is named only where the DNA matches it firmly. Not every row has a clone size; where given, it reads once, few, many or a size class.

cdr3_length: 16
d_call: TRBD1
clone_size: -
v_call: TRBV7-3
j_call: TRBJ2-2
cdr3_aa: CASSLGTGTGTGELFF
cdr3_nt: TGTGCCAGCAGCCTGGGGACAGGGACGGGGACCGGGGAGCTGTTTTTT

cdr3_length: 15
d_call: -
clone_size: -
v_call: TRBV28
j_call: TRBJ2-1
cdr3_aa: CASSPGAASYNEQFF
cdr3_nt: TGTGCCAGCAGTCCCGGGGCGGCAAGCTACAATGAGCAGTTCTTC

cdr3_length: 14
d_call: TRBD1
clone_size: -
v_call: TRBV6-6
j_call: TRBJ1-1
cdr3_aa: CASTKTGLNTEAFF
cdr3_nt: TGTGCCAGCACAAAGACAGGGTTGAACACTGAAGCTTTCTTT

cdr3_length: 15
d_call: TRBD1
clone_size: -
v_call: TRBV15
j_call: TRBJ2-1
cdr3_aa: CATSRDTGVHNEQFF
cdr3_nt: TGTGCCACCAGCAGAGATACAGGGGTCCACAATGAGCAGTTCTTC

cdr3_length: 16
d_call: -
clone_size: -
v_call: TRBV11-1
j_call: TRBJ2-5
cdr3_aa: CASSQSPPANQETQYF
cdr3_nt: TGTGCCAGCAGCCAATCCCCCCCTGCAAACCAAGAGACCCAGTACTTC

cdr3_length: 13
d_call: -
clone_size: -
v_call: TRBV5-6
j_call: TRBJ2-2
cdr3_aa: CASSHNWGPELFF
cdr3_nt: TGTGCCAGCAGCCACAACTGGGGCCCGGAGCTGTTTTTT

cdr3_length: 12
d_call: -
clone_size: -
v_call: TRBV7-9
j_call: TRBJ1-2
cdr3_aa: CASSREGYGYTF
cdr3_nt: TGTGCCAGCTCCCGGGAGGGCTATGGCTACACCTTC

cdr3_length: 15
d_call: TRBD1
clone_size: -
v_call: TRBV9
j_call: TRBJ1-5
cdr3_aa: CASSVGPDRNQPQHF
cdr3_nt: TGTGCCAGCAGCGTAGGACCGGACAGGAATCAGCCCCAGCATTTT

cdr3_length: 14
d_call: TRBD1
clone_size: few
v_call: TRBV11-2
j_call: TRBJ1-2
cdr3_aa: CASSFGQGDYGYTF
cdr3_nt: TGTGCCAGCAGCTTTGGACAGGGGGACTATGGCTACACCTTC

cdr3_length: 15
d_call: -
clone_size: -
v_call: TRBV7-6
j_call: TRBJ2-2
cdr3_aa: CASSLGDLYTGELFF
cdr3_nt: TGTGCCAGCAGCTTGGGGGACTTATACACCGGGGAGCTGTTTTTT

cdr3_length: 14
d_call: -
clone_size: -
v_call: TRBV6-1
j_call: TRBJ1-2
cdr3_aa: CASSSFSQGYGYTF
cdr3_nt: TGTGCCAGCAGTTCGTTTTCTCAGGGGTATGGCTACACCTTC

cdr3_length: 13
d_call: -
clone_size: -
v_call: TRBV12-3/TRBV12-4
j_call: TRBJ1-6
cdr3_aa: CASSATNGPPLHF
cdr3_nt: TGTGCCAGCAGTGCTACGAACGGTCCTCCCCTCCACTTT

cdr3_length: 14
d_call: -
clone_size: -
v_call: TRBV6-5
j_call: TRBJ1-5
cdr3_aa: CASLVSYSNQPQHF
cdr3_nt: TGTGCCAGCCTCGTCAGCTATAGCAATCAGCCCCAGCATTTT

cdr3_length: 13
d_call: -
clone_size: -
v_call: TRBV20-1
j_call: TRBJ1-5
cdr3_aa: CSASVTANQPQHF
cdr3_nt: TGCAGTGCTAGTGTGACAGCGAATCAGCCCCAGCATTTT

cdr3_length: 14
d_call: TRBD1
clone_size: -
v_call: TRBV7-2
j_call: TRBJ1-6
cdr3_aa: CASTQGYNNSPLHF
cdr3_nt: TGTGCCAGCACACAGGGGTACAATAATTCACCCCTCCACTTT

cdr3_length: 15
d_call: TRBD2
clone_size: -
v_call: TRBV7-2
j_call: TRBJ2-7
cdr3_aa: CASSKEVTSRYEQYF
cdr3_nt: TGTGCCAGCAGCAAAGAGGTGACTAGCCGATACGAGCAGTACTTC

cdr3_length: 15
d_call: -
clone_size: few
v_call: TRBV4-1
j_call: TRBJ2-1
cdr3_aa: CASSTRPSSSNEQFF
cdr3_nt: TGCGCCAGCAGCACCCGACCTAGCAGTAGCAATGAGCAGTTCTTC

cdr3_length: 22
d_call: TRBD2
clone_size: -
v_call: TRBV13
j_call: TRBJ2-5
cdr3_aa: CASSLGLNAPGTSGSFQETQYF
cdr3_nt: TGTGCCAGCAGCTTAGGCCTTAATGCTCCCGGGACTAGCGGGAGCTTCCAAGAGACCCAGTACTTC

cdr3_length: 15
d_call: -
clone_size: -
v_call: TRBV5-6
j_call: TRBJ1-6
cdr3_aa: CASSYLGDDYSPLHF
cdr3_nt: TGTGCCAGCAGCTACCTCGGCGACGACTATTCACCCCTCCACTTT

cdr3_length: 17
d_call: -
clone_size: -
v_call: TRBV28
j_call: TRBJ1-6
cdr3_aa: CASSLYGVGGDNSPLHF
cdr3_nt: TGTGCCAGCAGTTTATATGGGGTCGGTGGGGATAATTCACCCCTCCACTTT

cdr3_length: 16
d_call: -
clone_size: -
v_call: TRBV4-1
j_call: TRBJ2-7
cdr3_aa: CASSQTTAGWGYEQYF
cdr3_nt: TGCGCCAGCAGCCAAACAACGGCCGGGTGGGGATACGAGCAGTACTTC

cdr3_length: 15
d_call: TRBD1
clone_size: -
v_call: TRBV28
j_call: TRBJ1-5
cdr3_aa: CASSQDRVPNQPQHF
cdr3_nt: TGTGCCAGCAGCCAAGACAGGGTCCCAAATCAGCCCCAGCATTTT

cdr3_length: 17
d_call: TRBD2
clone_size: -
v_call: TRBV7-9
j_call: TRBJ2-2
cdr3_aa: CASSSPLAGGFTGELFF
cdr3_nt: TGTGCCAGCAGTTCTCCCCTAGCGGGGGGTTTCACCGGGGAGCTGTTTTTT

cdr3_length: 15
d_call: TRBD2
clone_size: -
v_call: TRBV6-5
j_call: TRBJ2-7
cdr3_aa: CASSRSGGRSYEQYF
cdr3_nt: TGTGCCAGCAGTCGGAGCGGGGGGAGATCCTACGAGCAGTACTTC

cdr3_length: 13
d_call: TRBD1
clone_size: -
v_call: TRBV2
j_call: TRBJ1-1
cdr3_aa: CASRGQGSPEAFF
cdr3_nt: TGTGCCAGCAGGGGACAGGGGAGCCCTGAAGCTTTCTTT

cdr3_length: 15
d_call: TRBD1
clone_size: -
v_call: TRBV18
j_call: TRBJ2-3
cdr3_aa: CASSPRQGVTDTQYF
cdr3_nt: TGTGCCAGCTCACCACGACAGGGTGTGACAGATACGCAGTATTTT

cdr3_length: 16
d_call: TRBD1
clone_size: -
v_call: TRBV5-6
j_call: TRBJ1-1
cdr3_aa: CASRPWTGAQNTEAFF
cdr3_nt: TGTGCCAGCAGACCGTGGACAGGGGCCCAGAACACTGAAGCTTTCTTT

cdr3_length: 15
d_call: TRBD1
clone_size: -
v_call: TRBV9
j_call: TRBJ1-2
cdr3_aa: CASSVGTGGDYGYTF
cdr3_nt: TGTGCCAGCAGCGTGGGGACAGGGGGAGACTATGGCTACACCTTC